This record covers a single TCR beta chain. The antigen this receptor binds is unknown. The input lacks base qualities; no much larger clone sits a single base away. This entry is derived from a study of OX40 agonist ivuxolimab in advanced cancers. Turning to the overall study: Ivuxolimab was an agonistic, fully human IgG2 monoclonal antibody directed against OX40 (CD134), a costimulatory receptor. Among the approximately 50 dose-escalation patients, 19 had hepatocellular carcinoma, 15 melanoma, 9 renal cell carcinoma and 9 head and neck cancer. The paper describes the monotherapy dose-escalation part (N ≈ 51 patients) of the phase I trial of ivuxolimab. A male proportion of roughly 80% and a mean age of approximately 60 years, ranging from about 23 to 90, were recorded for the dose-escalation cohort. Prior anti-PD-1, anti-PD-L1 or anti-CTLA-4 therapy was permitted, and checkpoint inhibitors had been received by about 37% of dose-escalation patients. Peripheral TCRbeta sequencing was intended to test whether TCR sequence diversity was altered and clonal T-cell expansion was caused by ivuxolimab. Three dose-escalation patients achieved partial responses, one with hepatocellular carcinoma and two with cutaneous melanoma. Intravenous ivuxolimab was administered to patients every 2 weeks at six dose levels: 0.01, 0.1, 0.3, 1.5, 3 and 10 mg/kg.

The junction carries 9 bases between V and J, which are trimmed by 4 bases and 4 bases respectively. The germline V gene provides CDR1 SGHTA and CDR2 FQGNSA. The CDR3 spans 13 residues, from the cysteine through the phenylalanine. The DNA shown is the 39-base CDR3, in frame from base 1. Patients with a history of autoimmune disease or receiving systemic immunosuppression were excluded from the trial. Peripheral blood for TCR sequencing was collected from all dose cohorts at baseline, on cycle 4 day 1, and on cycle 7 day 1. Samples came from an open-label, multicenter, first-in-human phase I dose-escalation trial of ivuxolimab. The trial enrolled adults with locally advanced or metastatic head and neck squamous cell, hepatocellular, melanoma or renal cell carcinoma. Before TCR sequencing, CD4+ and CD8+ T cells were separately sorted from peripheral blood. For sequencing of the TCRbeta CDR3 region, genomic DNA was extracted from the sorted cells. The immunoSEQ Assay was used to sequence the TCRbeta CDR3 regions. TCRdb re-hosts the immuneACCESS table, in-frame sequences only. Its copies lack some clones; in the studies checked, an unresolved V gene accounts for under half of them, and the cause for the rest is not known. This sample has about 80,000 clones in its table, and roughly 84% of those were observed once. Of the sample, approximately 0.3% falls within the top ten clones.

Results and caveats for the whole study, not just this receptor: At doses of 0.1 to 3.0 mg/kg, clonal expansion of both CD4+ and CD8+ blood T cells was observed from baseline to week 6. The antigen specificity of the clonally expanded peripheral T cells was not determined. Low levels of normalized T-cell clonal expansion were also seen in some nonresponding patients. After ivuxolimab, more expanded clones were found on average in CD8+ T cells than in CD4+ T cells. In partial responders in the 0.1-3.0 mg/kg groups, normalized peripheral clonal expansion was found to be among the lowest, especially among CD8+ T cells.

This material consisted of CD4+ or CD8+ T cells sorted from blood, taken in a trial of the OX40 agonist ivuxolimab. This receptor was taken from an adult with an advanced solid tumor such as melanoma, head and neck, liver or kidney cancer. The chain joins TRBV7-2 to TRBJ2-3; TRBD2 is a weak D gene call, 6 bases matching. The nucleotide sequence reads as follows: TGTGCCAGCAGCTCCCGGGGGTCAGATACGCAGTATTTT. Its protein reads: CASSSRGSDTQYF.